The sequence of this TCR beta chain was determined in a study of CD8 T cells in ankylosing spondylitis (dated by TCRdb to the late 2010s). The study in broad terms: The study set out to find disease-linked TCR variants by profiling T cell receptor beta repertoires in ankylosing spondylitis patients and healthy donors. In total, the full study cohort was made up of roughly 100 healthy donors and approximately 24 ankylosing spondylitis patients. Samples of peripheral blood were taken, and for ankylosing spondylitis patients, synovial fluid was collected as well. Study-level results and caveats: Blood from ankylosing spondylitis patients appeared to be characterized by a TCR beta motif composed of about eight highly homologous amino acid variants. Some TCR beta motif variants had previously been reported in synovial fluid and blood of reactive arthritis patients, which suggested common disease-initiation mechanisms. In peripheral blood, the disease-linked clones were found at relatively low frequencies and had a CD8+ phenotype. The disease-linked clones were reported to be significantly enriched in matched synovial fluid samples from ankylosing spondylitis patients.

This clonotype was observed many times. No antigen is known for it. Per-base qualities were not stored, and no clone one base away is much larger. Sequenced on an Illumina HiSeq 2500. Quantitative 5'-RACE with molecular barcodes was used to prepare TCR beta libraries. The authors processed their data as follows. A new computational method, built on a probabilistic model of VDJ rearrangement, was used to identify disease-linked TCR variants. The public reads were reprocessed in TCRdb via fastp at Q25 and MiXCR, keeping in-frame beta chains. Rows with one shared CDR3 protein collapse into an entry with the most common genes and DNA. TCRdb, not the authors, supplied the V and J calls. This sample is represented by 200,000 to 300,000 distinct CDR3 sequences; under 12% of them were singletons. The ten largest clones take up roughly 2.5% of the sample. The CDR3 spans 15 residues, from the cysteine through the phenylalanine. Of all the DNA, just the CDR3 is kept, 45 bases in frame from base 1. The germline V and J ends show losses of 4 bases and 6 bases respectively, and no gene match explains 7 bases of the junction. In the germline V gene, CDR1 corresponds to SGHRS and CDR2 to YFSETQ.

The sample taken for sequencing was blood, either unsorted or a sorted T cell fraction (not recorded which). The chain is encoded by TRBV5-1 joined to TRBJ1-6, with TRBD1 matching 7 junction bases. The sequence derives from a male donor with ankylosing spondylitis or in good health (not recorded which). The CDR3: CASSQGTATNSPLHF. The DNA sequence is given as TGCGCCAGCAGCCAAGGGACAGCCACTAATTCACCCCTCCACTTT. With the rest looked up from the reference TRBV5-1 and TRBJ1-6 genes rather than sequenced, the full variable domain is KAGVTQTPRYLIKTRGQQVTLSCSPISGHRSVSWYQQTPGQGLQFLFEYFSETQRNKGNFPGRFSGRQFSNSRSEMNVSTLELGDSALYLCASSQGTATNSPLHFGNGTRLTVT.